This TCR beta chain was recorded in a study of T cells in Graves' hyperthyroidism and ophthalmopathy. The CDR3 contains 16 residues. V lost 1 base and J 0 bases, leaving 12 bases between the germline ends. The germline gives CDR1 MNHNS, CDR2 SASEGT. The TCR beta CDR3 regions underwent amplification using RNA transcripts as the source. The TCR CDR3 first-round RT-PCR relied on the HTBI primer set. TCRdb re-called the multiplex PCR reads through MiXCR, storing one row per CDR3 protein. The data contain hundreds of thousands of distinct CDR3 sequences, less than 25% of them singletons. The receptor was isolated from a young man with Graves' ophthalmopathy. The genes are TRBV6-1 and TRBJ1-1; D is perhaps TRBD1 (6 bases). The sample consisted of blood. Here the CDR3 DNA reads TGTGCCAGCAGTGAAGAAGGGGGGGGGATGAACACTGAAGCTTTCTTT. Translated: CASSEEGGGMNTEAFF.